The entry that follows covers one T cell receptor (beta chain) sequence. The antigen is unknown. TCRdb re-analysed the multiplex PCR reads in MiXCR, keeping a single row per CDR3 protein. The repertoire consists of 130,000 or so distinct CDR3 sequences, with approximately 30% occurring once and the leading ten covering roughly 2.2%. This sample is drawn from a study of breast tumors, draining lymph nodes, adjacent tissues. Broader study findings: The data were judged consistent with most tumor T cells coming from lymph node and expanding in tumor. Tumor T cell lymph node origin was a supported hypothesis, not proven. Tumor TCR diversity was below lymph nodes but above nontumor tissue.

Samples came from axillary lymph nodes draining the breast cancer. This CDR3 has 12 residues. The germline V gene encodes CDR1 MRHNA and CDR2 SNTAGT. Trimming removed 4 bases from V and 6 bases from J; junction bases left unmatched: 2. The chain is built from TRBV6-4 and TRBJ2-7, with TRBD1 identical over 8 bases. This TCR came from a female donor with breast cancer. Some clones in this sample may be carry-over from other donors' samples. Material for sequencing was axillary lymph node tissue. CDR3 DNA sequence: TGTGCCAGCAGTGCCGGGACAGGCGAGCAGTACGTC. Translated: CASSAGTGEQYV.